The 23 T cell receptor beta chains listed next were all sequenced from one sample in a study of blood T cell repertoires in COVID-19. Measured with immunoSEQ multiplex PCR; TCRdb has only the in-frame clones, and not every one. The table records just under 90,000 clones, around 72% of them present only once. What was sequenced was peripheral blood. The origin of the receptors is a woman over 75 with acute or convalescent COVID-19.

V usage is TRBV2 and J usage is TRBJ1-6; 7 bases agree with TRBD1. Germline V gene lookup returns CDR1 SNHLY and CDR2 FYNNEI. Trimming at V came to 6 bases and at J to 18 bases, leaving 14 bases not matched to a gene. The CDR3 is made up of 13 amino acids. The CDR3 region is CASSADRVGSSHF. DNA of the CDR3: TGTGCCAGCAGCGCCGACAGGGTAGGTTCGTCCCACTTT.

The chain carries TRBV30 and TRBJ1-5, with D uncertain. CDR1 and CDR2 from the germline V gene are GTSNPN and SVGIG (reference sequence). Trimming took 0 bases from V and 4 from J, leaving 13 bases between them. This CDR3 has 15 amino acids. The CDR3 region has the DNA TGTGCCTGGAGTGTAATGGCAGGAGGTAATCAGCCCCAGCATTTT. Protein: CAWSVMAGGNQPQHF.

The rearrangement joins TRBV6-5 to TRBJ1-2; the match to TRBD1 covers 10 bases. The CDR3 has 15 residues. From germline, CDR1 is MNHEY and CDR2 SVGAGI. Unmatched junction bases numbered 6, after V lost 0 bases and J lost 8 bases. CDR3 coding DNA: TGTGCCAGCAGTTACTCGACAGGGGGCGTGAGGGGCTACACCTTC. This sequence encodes CASSYSTGGVRGYTF.

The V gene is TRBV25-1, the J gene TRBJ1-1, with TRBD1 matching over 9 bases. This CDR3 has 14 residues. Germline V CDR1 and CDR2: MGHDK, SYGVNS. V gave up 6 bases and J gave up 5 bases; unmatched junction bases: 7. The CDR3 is CASSSGQGRTEAFF. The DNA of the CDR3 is TGTGCCAGCAGCTCAGGACAGGGGAGAACTGAAGCTTTCTTT.

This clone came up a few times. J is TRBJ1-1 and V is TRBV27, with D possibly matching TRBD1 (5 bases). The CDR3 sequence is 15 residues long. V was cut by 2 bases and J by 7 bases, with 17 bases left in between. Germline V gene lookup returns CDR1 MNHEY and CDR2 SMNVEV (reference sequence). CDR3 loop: CASSLGAGLLVEAFF. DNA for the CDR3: TGTGCCAGCAGTTTAGGGGCAGGCCTACTGGTTGAAGCTTTCTTT.

CDR3 region: CASSYLTGRFYEQYF. CDR3 DNA sequence: TGTGCCAGCAGTTATCTAACAGGGCGATTCTACGAGCAGTACTTC. The chain couples TRBV6-2 or TRBV6-3 to TRBJ2-7; tentative D call: TRBD1 (6 bases). CDR1 is MNHEY and CDR2 is SVGEGT in the germline V gene. V was pared by 3 bases and J by 3 bases, with 15 bases between. There are 15 residues in the CDR3.

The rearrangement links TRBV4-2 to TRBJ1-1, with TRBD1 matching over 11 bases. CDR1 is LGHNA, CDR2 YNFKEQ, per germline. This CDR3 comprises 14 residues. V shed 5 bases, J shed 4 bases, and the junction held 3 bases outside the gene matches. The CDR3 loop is CASSTGTGGTEAFF. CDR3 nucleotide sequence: TGTGCCAGCAGCACTGGGACAGGGGGCACTGAAGCTTTCTTT.

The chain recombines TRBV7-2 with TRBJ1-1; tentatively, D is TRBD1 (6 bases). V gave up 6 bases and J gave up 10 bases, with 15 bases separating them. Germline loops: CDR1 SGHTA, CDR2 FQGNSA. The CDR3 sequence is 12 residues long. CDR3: CASSLMGRGAFF. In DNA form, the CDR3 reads TGTGCCAGCAGTCTTATGGGCAGGGGAGCTTTCTTT.

For the CDR3, the DNA is TGTGCCAGCAGCAAAGGACGGGAGGAAAGGGAACACTACGAGCAGTACTTC. It yields the protein CASSKGREEREHYEQYF. The chain links TRBV21-1 to TRBJ2-7; the table calls TRBD2, which could not be checked here. TRBV21-1 is noted as a pseudogene. CDR3 size: 17 residues.

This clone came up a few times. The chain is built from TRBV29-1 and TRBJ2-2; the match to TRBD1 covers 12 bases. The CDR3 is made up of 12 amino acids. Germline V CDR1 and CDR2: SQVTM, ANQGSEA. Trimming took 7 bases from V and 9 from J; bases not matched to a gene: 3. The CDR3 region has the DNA TGCAGCGGGGGACAGGGGGCCCGGGAGCTGTTTTTT. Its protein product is CSGGQGARELFF.

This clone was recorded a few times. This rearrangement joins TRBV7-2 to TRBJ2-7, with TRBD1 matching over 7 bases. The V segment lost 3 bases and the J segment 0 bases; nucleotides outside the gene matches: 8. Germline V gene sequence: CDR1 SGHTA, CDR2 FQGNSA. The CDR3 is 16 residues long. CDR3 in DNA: TGTGCCAGCAGCTTTTCGTCTGGGACAGTCTCCTACGAGCAGTACTTC. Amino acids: CASSFSSGTVSYEQYF.

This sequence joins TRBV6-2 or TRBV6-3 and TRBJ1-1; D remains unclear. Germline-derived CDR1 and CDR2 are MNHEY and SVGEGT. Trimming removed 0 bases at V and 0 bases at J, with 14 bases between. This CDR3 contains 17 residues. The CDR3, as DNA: TGTGCCAGCAGTTACTCGATTCTGGGCTCCATGAACACTGAAGCTTTCTTT. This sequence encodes CASSYSILGSMNTEAFF.

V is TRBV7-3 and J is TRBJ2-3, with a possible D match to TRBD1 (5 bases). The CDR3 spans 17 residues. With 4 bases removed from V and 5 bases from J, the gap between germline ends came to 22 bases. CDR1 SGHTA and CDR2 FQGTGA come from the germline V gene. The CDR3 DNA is TGTGCCAGCAGCTCCAAAATAAGGGGCCACTTCGGAGATACGCAGTATTTT. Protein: CASSSKIRGHFGDTQYF. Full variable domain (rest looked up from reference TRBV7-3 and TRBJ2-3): GAGVSQTPSNKVTEKGKYVELRCDPISGHTALYWYRQSLGQGPEFLIYFQGTGAADDSGLPNDRFFAVRPEGSVSTLKIQRTERGDSAVYLCASSSKIRGHFGDTQYFGPGTRLTVL.

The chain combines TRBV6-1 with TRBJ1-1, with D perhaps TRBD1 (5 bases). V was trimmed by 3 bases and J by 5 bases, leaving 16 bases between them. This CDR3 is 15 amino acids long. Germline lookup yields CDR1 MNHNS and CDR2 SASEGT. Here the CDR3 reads CASSDPHLGGTEAFF. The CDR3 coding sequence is TGTGCCAGCAGTGATCCCCATTTGGGGGGAACTGAAGCTTTCTTT.

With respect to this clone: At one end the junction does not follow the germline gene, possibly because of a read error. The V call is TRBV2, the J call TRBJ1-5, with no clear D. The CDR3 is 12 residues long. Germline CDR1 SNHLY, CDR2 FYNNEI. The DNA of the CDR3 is TGTGCCAGCAGCGAAGGAGATCAGCCCCAGCATTTT. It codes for CASSEGDQPQHF.

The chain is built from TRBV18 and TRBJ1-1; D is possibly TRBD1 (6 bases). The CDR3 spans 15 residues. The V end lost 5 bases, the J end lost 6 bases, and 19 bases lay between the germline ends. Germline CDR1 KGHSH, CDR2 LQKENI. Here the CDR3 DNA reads TGTGCCAGCTCAGATCAGGGGAGTTGGGACGCTGAAGCTTTCTTT. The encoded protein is CASSDQGSWDAEAFF.

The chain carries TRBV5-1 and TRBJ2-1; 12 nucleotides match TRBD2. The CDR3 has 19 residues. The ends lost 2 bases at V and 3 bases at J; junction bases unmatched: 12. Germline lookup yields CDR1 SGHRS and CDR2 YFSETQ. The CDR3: CASSFPTSGGLDHYNEQFF. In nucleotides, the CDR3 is TGCGCCAGCAGCTTCCCAACTAGCGGGGGGTTAGATCACTACAATGAGCAGTTCTTC.

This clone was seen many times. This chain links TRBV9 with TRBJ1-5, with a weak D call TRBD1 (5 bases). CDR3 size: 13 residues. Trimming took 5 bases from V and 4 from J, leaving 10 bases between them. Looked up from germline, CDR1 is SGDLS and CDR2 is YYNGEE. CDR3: CASSKGVNQPQHF. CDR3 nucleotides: TGTGCCAGCAGTAAAGGGGTAAATCAGCCCCAGCATTTT.

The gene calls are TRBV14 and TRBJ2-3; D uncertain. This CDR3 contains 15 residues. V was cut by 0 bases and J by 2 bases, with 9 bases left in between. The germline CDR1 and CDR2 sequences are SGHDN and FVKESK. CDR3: CASSQETQDTDTQYF. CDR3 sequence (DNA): TGTGCCAGCAGCCAAGAAACACAAGACACAGATACGCAGTATTTT.

In DNA, the CDR3 is TGTGCCATCAGTACGGACAGGGGGTACGAGCAGTACTTC. Protein: CAISTDRGYEQYF. The chain recombines TRBV10-3 with TRBJ2-7, with TRBD1 matching over 10 bases. Looked up from germline, CDR1 is ENHRY and CDR2 is SYGVKD. CDR3 length: 13 residues. V was clipped by 5 bases and J by 4 bases; unmatched bases: 2.

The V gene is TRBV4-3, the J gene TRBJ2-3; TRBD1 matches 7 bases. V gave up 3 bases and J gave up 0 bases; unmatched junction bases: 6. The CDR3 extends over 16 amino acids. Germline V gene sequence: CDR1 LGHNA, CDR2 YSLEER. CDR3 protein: CASSQRDRVSTDTQYF. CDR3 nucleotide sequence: TGCGCCAGCAGCCAGCGCGACAGGGTTAGCACAGATACGCAGTATTTT.

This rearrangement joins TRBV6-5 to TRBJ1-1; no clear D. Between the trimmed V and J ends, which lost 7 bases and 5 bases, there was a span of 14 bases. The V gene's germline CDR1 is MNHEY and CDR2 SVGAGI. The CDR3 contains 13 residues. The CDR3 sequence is CASTPIGRTEAFF. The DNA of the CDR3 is TGTGCCAGCACCCCGATCGGGAGGACTGAAGCTTTCTTT.

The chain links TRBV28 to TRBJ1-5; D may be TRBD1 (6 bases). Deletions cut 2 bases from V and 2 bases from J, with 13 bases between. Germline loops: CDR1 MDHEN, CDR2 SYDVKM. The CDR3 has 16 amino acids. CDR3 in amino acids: CASSLPGRGGNQPQHF. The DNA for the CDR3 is TGTGCCAGCAGTTTACCCGGCAGGGGAGGCAATCAGCCCCAGCATTTT.